The source of this T cell receptor (beta chain) is a study of T cells after yellow fever vaccination. The V and J ends lost 0 bases and 6 bases respectively, with 11 bases between them. The CDR3 extends over 14 amino acids. The germline CDR1 and CDR2 sequences are MNHEY and SMNVEV (reference sequence). TCRdb used MiXCR to reprocess the 5' RACE reads, holding one entry per CDR3 protein. The sample gives more than 80,000 distinct CDR3 sequences, about 6% of which show up once; over 40% is in the top ten. This clonotype was observed a few times. Sequencing was performed on CD8+ T cells sorted from PBMCs, taken 10 days after the yellow fever booster vaccination. The sequence came from a young man who received the YFV17D yellow fever vaccine. The chain links TRBV27 to TRBJ1-2; D not certain. Here the CDR3 reads CASSLSPPLNGYTF. The CDR3 nucleotides are TGTGCCAGCAGTTTATCACCTCCGTTGAATGGCTACACCTTC.